The entry that follows covers one T cell receptor (beta chain) sequence. Its antigen is unidentified. Germline V gene sequence: CDR1 SGHTA, CDR2 FQGNSA. The length of the CDR3 is 14 residues. TCRdb processed the 5' RACE reads again and assigns one entry to each CDR3 protein, with no DNA. The table lists roughly 430,000 distinct CDR3 sequences. This sample stems from a study of T cells expressing NK-cell markers. Study outcomes and limitations: The same clonotypes also predominated in the CD3+CD56-NKG2C+ fraction of four donors.

Sequenced: blood T cells: a sorted CD56 or NKG2C T cell subset, CD4+ or CD8+ T cells, or bulk PBMC T cells (not recorded which). The chain employs TRBV7-2 and TRBJ2-3; the D gene TCRdb calls, TRBD1, cannot be checked with no DNA. The clonotype was recovered from a woman aged 18-70 years in good health. This CDR3 reads CASSGDRSTDTQYF.